This T cell receptor beta chain was captured in a study of molecular identifiers for immune sequencing clone quantification. This clonotype was detected ten times or more. Its antigen remains unknown. Study-wide results and limits: In CMV-specific effectors, clones above 20 copies held over 99% of molecules; naive, under 1%. In a background of around 1 million naive cells, spiked Jurkat TCR RNA from one cell was reportedly detectable.

Trimming removed 7 bases from V and 2 bases from J, with 26 bases in between. Germline loops: CDR1 SGHVS, CDR2 FQNEAQ. CDR3 length equals 18 residues. Each CDR3 protein gets one entry after TCRdb re-called the PCR reads with MiXCR. This sample has just under 650,000 distinct CDR3 sequences, with about 20% found just once. The authors sorted naive CD8 T cells as CD8+CD4-CCR7+CD45RA+. This receptor was identified in a human donor in good health. Some libraries in this study had Jurkat cell RNA spiked in. The chain uses TRBV7-8 and TRBJ1-1; no firm D call. The sequenced material came from naive CD8+ T cells from blood, with Jurkat cell RNA spiked in. Subset defined: FACS-sorted CD8+CD4-CCR7+CD45RA+ naive T cells. The CDR3 DNA sequence: TGTGCCAGCACCACCCTCCCCTACCAAGTTGGACTTAACACTGAAGCTTTCTTT. Protein: CASTTLPYQVGLNTEAFF.